A single sample gave rise to the 10 T cell receptor beta chains below, sequenced in a study of shared clonotypes between healthy human individuals. Some clones are missing from TCRdb's copy, which holds only in-frame ones; the method was immunoSEQ multiplex PCR. The table includes 2 million to 2.5 million clones, less than 95% detected once. The sequenced sample was naive CD4+ T cells from PBMCs. Subset defined: CD45RA+ positively selected. These receptors were collected from a man younger than 35 in good health. Some clones in this sample may be carry-over from other donors' samples.

J is TRBJ2-1 and V is TRBV4-2; no clear D gene. Germline V gene sequence: CDR1 LGHNA, CDR2 YNFKEQ. The CDR3 loop spans 14 amino acids. V lost 3 bases and J lost 5, with 11 bases in between. The CDR3 reads CASSHPGGNNEQFF. CDR3 nucleotide sequence: TGTGCCAGCAGCCACCCGGGCGGCAACAATGAGCAGTTCTTC.

The chain carries TRBV5-1 and TRBJ2-7; D is perhaps TRBD1 (6 bases). CDR3 size: 16 residues. V lost 6 bases, J lost 1 base, and 20 bases lay in between. From germline, CDR1 is SGHRS and CDR2 YFSETQ. The CDR3, as DNA: TGCGCCAGCACCTGGGGGCAGGTCGGCCCTTCCTACGAGCAGTACTTC. Its translation: CASTWGQVGPSYEQYF.

The chain has TRBV6-5 and TRBJ2-1, with D perhaps matching TRBD1 (5 bases). Trimming stripped 0 bases from V and 4 bases from J, with 7 bases between. From germline, CDR1 is MNHEY and CDR2 SVGAGI. The CDR3 length is 14 residues. DNA for the CDR3: TGTGCCAGCAGTTACTCGGGGCTGTACAATGAGCAGTTCTTC. Its protein product is CASSYSGLYNEQFF.

The chain links TRBV5-4 to TRBJ2-7; 10 nucleotides align to TRBD2. The CDR3 sequence is 15 residues long. Germline-derived CDR1 and CDR2 are SGHNT and YYREEE (reference sequence). V was pared by 4 bases and J by 3 bases, with 7 bases of the junction left unmatched. In DNA, the CDR3 is TGTGCCAGCAGCAGCGAAGCGGGAGGGTTCTACGAGCAGTACTTC. Amino acids: CASSSEAGGFYEQYF.

The CDR3 protein is CASSLDTGGQYF. The CDR3 DNA follows: TGTGCCAGCAGCTTGGATACTGGGGGGCAGTATTTT. The chain couples TRBV5-4 to TRBJ2-3; either TRBD1 or TRBD2 may supply D (5 bases each). CDR1 is SGHNT, CDR2 YYREEE, per germline (reference sequence). CDR3 length: 12 amino acids. V lost 0 bases and J lost 11, with 10 bases in between.

J is TRBJ2-7 and V is TRBV21-1; the table's D call, TRBD2, was not checked against the DNA. TRBV21-1 is classified as a pseudogene. This CDR3 contains 16 residues. CDR3 nucleotides: TGTGCCAGCAGCAAAGTGATTCGCGGTCCCTGCTACGAGCAGTACTTC. Encoded protein: CASSKVIRGPCYEQYF.

A single count supports this clone. The chain couples TRBV28 to TRBJ2-3; the match to TRBD2 covers 7 bases. Germline V lookup: CDR1 MDHEN, CDR2 SYDVKM. This CDR3 contains 14 residues. Trimming took 5 bases from V and 8 from J; bases not matched to a gene: 10. CDR3 amino acids: CASSLTTWEGTQYF. The CDR3 nucleotides read TGTGCCAGCAGTCTCACCACCTGGGAGGGTACGCAGTATTTT.

CDR3 region: CASSLEEGVNTEAFF. CDR3 nucleotide sequence: TGTGCCAGCAGCTTAGAGGAGGGGGTGAACACTGAAGCTTTCTTT. V gene TRBV7-9 combines with J gene TRBJ1-1; D is possibly TRBD1 (6 bases). CDR3 length equals 15 residues. The germline gives CDR1 SEHNR, CDR2 FQNEAQ (reference sequence). V dropped 1 base and J dropped 0 bases, with 9 bases sitting between them.

This chain uses TRBV6-5 with TRBJ2-7, with 9 nucleotides matching TRBD1. The CDR3 sequence is 16 residues long. The V gene end was trimmed by 4 bases and the J gene end by 5 bases; junction bases not matched to a gene: 12. The V gene's germline CDR1 is MNHEY and CDR2 SVGAGI. For the CDR3, the DNA is TGTGCCAGCAGTTCTAAGCCCGGGACAGGGTATGACGAGCAGTACTTC. Its protein is CASSSKPGTGYDEQYF.

The chain is built from TRBV9 and TRBJ1-2; a weak D match, TRBD1 (5 bases). The CDR3 consists of 15 residues. CDR1 SGDLS and CDR2 YYNGEE come from the germline V gene. V was clipped by 3 bases and J by 4 bases, with 16 bases between them. CDR3 bases: TGTGCCAGCAGCGAGGGGACTGCGGATTCCTATGGCTACACCTTC. Translating gives CASSEGTADSYGYTF.